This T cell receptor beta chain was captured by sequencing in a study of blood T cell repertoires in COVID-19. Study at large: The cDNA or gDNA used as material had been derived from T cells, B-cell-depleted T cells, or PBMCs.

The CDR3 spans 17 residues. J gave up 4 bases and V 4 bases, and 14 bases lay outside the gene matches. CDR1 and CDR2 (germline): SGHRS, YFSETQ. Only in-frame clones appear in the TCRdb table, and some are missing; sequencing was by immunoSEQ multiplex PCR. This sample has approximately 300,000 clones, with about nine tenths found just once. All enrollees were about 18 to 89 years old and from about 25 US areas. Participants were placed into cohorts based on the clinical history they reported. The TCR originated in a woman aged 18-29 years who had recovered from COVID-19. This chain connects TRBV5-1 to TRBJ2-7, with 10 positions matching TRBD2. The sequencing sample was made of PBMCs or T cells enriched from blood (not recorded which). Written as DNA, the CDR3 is TGCGCCAGCAGCGCCGCCTTAGCGGGGGGATATGGTTACGAGCAGTACTTC. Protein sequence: CASSAALAGGYGYEQYF. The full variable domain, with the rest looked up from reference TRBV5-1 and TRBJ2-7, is KAGVTQTPRYLIKTRGQQVTLSCSPISGHRSVSWYQQTPGQGLQFLFEYFSETQRNKGNFPGRFSGRQFSNSRSEMNVSTLELGDSALYLCASSAALAGGYGYEQYFGPGTRLTVT.